A single sample is the source of the 8 T cell receptor beta chains below, sequenced in a study of blood T cell repertoires in COVID-19 (TCRdb year 2020). Library prep was done by the immunoSEQ multiplex PCR assay. TCRdb retrieved this table from immuneACCESS and kept in-frame rearrangements only. Not all clones are present; in checked studies, unresolved V genes account for under half, and no reason is known for the remainder. The sample table shows around 160,000 clones, and about 88% are seen once. The ten largest clones add up to roughly 0.95% of the sample. Specimen: peripheral blood. The source of these receptors is a man aged 18 to 30 with acute or convalescent COVID-19.

The chain uses TRBV4-1 and TRBJ2-3, with 8 bases that match TRBD2. The germline CDR1 and CDR2 sequences are MGHRA and YSYEKL. V gave up 0 bases and J gave up 2 bases; unmatched junction bases: 7. CDR3 length: 17 amino acids. The CDR3 sequence is CASSQDIGRAYTDTQYF. In nucleotides, the CDR3 is TGCGCCAGCAGCCAAGACATCGGGAGGGCCTACACAGATACGCAGTATTTT.

The genes are TRBV7-8 and TRBJ2-2, with D unclear. The CDR3 runs to 14 residues. V dropped 4 bases and J dropped 2 bases, with 8 bases sitting between them. Germline-derived CDR1 and CDR2 are SGHVS and FQNEAQ. CDR3 in DNA: TGTGCCAGCAGCTCAACAGTAAACACCGGGGAGCTGTTTTTT. This sequence encodes CASSSTVNTGELFF.

The rearrangement uses TRBV4-1 and TRBJ2-6; 8 positions agree with TRBD1. CDR3 length: 15 amino acids. Unmatched junction bases numbered 1, after V lost 6 bases and J lost 0 bases. Germline V CDR1 and CDR2: MGHRA, YSYEKL. The CDR3 DNA sequence: TGCGCCAGCAGACAGGGGGTCTCTGGGGCCAACGTCCTGACTTTC. This encodes CASRQGVSGANVLTF.

The chain recombines TRBV14 with TRBJ1-1; perhaps TRBD1 as D (5 bases). From germline, CDR1 is SGHDN and CDR2 FVKESK. The CDR3 covers 16 residues. Trimming cost V 4 bases and J 0 bases, with 15 bases left between them. CDR3 DNA: TGTGCCAGCAGCCCCGGGAGGGGTAGGTTGAACACTGAAGCTTTCTTT. Residues: CASSPGRGRLNTEAFF.

The rearrangement links TRBV7-9 to TRBJ1-1; D possibly corresponds to TRBD1 (5 bases). The germline V gene encodes CDR1 SEHNR and CDR2 FQNEAQ (reference sequence). V shed 5 bases and J shed 2 bases, with 9 bases lying between them. CDR3 length: 13 residues. CDR3 in DNA: TGTGCCAGCAGCCCGGGACTCAACACTGAAGCTTTCTTT. Its translation: CASSPGLNTEAFF.

This chain joins TRBV7-8 and TRBJ1-1; 7 bases are a match to TRBD1. Germline V gives CDR1 SGHVS, CDR2 FQNEAQ. V was pared by 3 bases and J by 10 bases, with 8 bases of the junction left unmatched. The CDR3 length is 13 residues. The CDR3 protein is CASSFGQGDGAFF. CDR3 bases: TGTGCCAGCAGCTTTGGTCAGGGGGACGGAGCTTTCTTT.

This clone came up once. The chain uses TRBV28 and TRBJ2-3, with 13 nucleotides matching TRBD2. Germline CDR1 reads MDHEN; CDR2 reads SYDVKM. The CDR3 has 17 amino acids. After removal of 5 bases from V and 3 bases from J, the junction contained 8 bases not matched to a gene. The DNA of the CDR3 is TGTGCCAGCAGTCCTGCCGGGACTAGCGGGGTGACAGATACGCAGTATTTT. Translating it yields CASSPAGTSGVTDTQYF.

The V and J genes are TRBV20-1 and TRBJ1-1; a possible D gene is TRBD1 (5 bases). This CDR3 is built from 15 residues. The ends were cut back, 3 bases at V and 4 bases at J, with 18 bases in the middle. Germline CDR1 DFQATT, CDR2 SNEGSKA (reference sequence). DNA of the CDR3: TGCAGTGCTAGTCGCGCGGGGGGGTTGGGCACTGAAGCTTTCTTT. It encodes CSASRAGGLGTEAFF.